This is a list of T cell receptor beta chains from one sample in a study of blood T cell repertoires in COVID-19. Generated by immunoSEQ multiplex PCR, the TCRdb table keeps only in-frame clones and is missing some. The sample records 220,000 or so clones, more than 70% being singletons. Material for sequencing was peripheral blood. Receptors were obtained from a woman older than 75 with acute or convalescent COVID-19. Each CDR3 is given with its conserved first and last residue. Fields, in order: clone size, J gene, V gene, D gene, CDR3 DNA, CDR3 protein. A D gene is named only where the DNA matches it firmly. A clone size is listed for some rows: how often the clone was seen (once, few, many), or a class if it is expanded.

clone_size: .; j_call: TRBJ1-5; v_call: TRBV24-1; d_call: .; cdr3_nt: TGTGCCACCGGTGCAGCGCCCAATCAGCCCCAGCATTTT; cdr3_aa: CATGAAPNQPQHF
clone_size: .; j_call: TRBJ1-1; v_call: TRBV28; d_call: .; cdr3_nt: TGTGCCAGCAGTTTGACAGGAATGAACACTGAAGCTTTCTTT; cdr3_aa: CASSLTGMNTEAFF
clone_size: .; j_call: TRBJ1-2; v_call: TRBV10-3; d_call: .; cdr3_nt: TGTGCCATCAGTGAGGACAGACGAAACTATGGCTACACCTTC; cdr3_aa: CAISEDRRNYGYTF
clone_size: .; j_call: TRBJ2-3; v_call: TRBV24-1; d_call: .; cdr3_nt: TGTGCCACCAGTGACACTGACCTAGAAACGCAGTATTTT; cdr3_aa: CATSDTDLETQYF
clone_size: .; j_call: TRBJ2-1; v_call: TRBV7-2; d_call: TRBD2; cdr3_nt: TGTGCCAGCAGCTTAGGGCCCTATGGGGGGGGACCCTCCTACAATGAGCAGTTCTTC; cdr3_aa: CASSLGPYGGGPSYNEQFF
clone_size: .; j_call: TRBJ2-3; v_call: TRBV11-2; d_call: .; cdr3_nt: TGTGCCAGCAGCTTAGCCAGGGGCGCAGATACGCAGTATTTT; cdr3_aa: CASSLARGADTQYF
clone_size: .; j_call: TRBJ1-2; v_call: TRBV7-9; d_call: TRBD1; cdr3_nt: TGTGCCAGCAGGCCCCAACGGACAGGCATCTATGGCTACACCTTC; cdr3_aa: CASRPQRTGIYGYTF
clone_size: .; j_call: TRBJ2-7; v_call: TRBV6-5; d_call: TRBD2; cdr3_nt: TGTGCCAGCAGTTACTCGAAGATAGCGGGGGGGTCCGAGCAGTACTTC; cdr3_aa: CASSYSKIAGGSEQYF
clone_size: .; j_call: TRBJ1-4; v_call: TRBV27; d_call: TRBD1; cdr3_nt: TGTGCCAGCAGTACAAATTACAGGGGGCCAGAAAAACTGTTTTTT; cdr3_aa: CASSTNYRGPEKLFF
clone_size: .; j_call: TRBJ2-1; v_call: TRBV19; d_call: TRBD1; cdr3_nt: TGTGCCAGCGGCCGGGACAGGGAAGGCAATGAGCAGTTCTTC; cdr3_aa: CASGRDREGNEQFF
clone_size: .; j_call: TRBJ1-2; v_call: TRBV9; d_call: .; cdr3_nt: TGTGCCAGCAGCGTAGAACCAGGGAGGGCTAACTATGGCTACACCTTC; cdr3_aa: CASSVEPGRANYGYTF
clone_size: few; j_call: TRBJ1-2; v_call: TRBV13; d_call: TRBD1; cdr3_nt: TGTGCCAGCAGCCCCCAAACAGGGGGCCGTAACTATGGCTACACCTTC; cdr3_aa: CASSPQTGGRNYGYTF
clone_size: .; j_call: TRBJ2-3; v_call: TRBV6-2/TRBV6-3; d_call: TRBD2; cdr3_nt: TGTGCCAGCAGTATCACTAGCGGGGGGGCATCAGATACGCAGTATTTT; cdr3_aa: CASSITSGGASDTQYF
clone_size: .; j_call: TRBJ2-4; v_call: TRBV28; d_call: .; cdr3_nt: TGTGCCAGCAGCAACCTTCTAGCAAACATTCAGTACTTC; cdr3_aa: CASSNLLANIQYF
clone_size: .; j_call: TRBJ1-4; v_call: TRBV5-6; d_call: .; cdr3_nt: TGTGCCAGCAGCTTTGCAGGGGCCACTAATGAAAAACTGTTTTTT; cdr3_aa: CASSFAGATNEKLFF
clone_size: few; j_call: TRBJ2-3; v_call: TRBV12-3/TRBV12-4; d_call: .; cdr3_nt: TGTGCCAGCAGTTTTAAGGGGAAAGATACGCAGTATTTT; cdr3_aa: CASSFKGKDTQYF
clone_size: .; j_call: TRBJ2-5; v_call: TRBV3-1/TRBV3-2; d_call: TRBD2; cdr3_nt: TGTGCCAGCGGATTACTAGCGGGGCTAGAGACCCAGTACTTC; cdr3_aa: CASGLLAGLETQYF
clone_size: .; j_call: TRBJ2-2; v_call: TRBV27; d_call: TRBD2; cdr3_nt: TGTGCCAGCAGTTTATCGACTAGCGGGGGGTATGCCGGGGAGCTGTTTTTT; cdr3_aa: CASSLSTSGGYAGELFF
clone_size: .; j_call: TRBJ1-2; v_call: TRBV10-3; d_call: TRBD1; cdr3_nt: TGTGCCATCAGCTTACAGGGGACAAGGGGGGGCTACACCTTC; cdr3_aa: CAISLQGTRGGYTF
clone_size: .; j_call: TRBJ1-2; v_call: TRBV13; d_call: .; cdr3_nt: TGTGCCAGCAGCCTAGACAGCACCTACAATTATGGCTACACCTTC; cdr3_aa: CASSLDSTYNYGYTF
clone_size: .; j_call: TRBJ1-1; v_call: TRBV7-9; d_call: TRBD1; cdr3_nt: TGTGCCATCAGGACAGGGGGCTTGAACACTGAAGCTTTCTTT; cdr3_aa: CAIRTGGLNTEAFF
clone_size: .; j_call: TRBJ2-5; v_call: TRBV19; d_call: .; cdr3_nt: TGTGCCAGTAGTATCCAGGGCCCAGAGACCCAGTACTTC; cdr3_aa: CASSIQGPETQYF
clone_size: .; j_call: TRBJ1-1; v_call: TRBV18; d_call: TRBD1; cdr3_nt: TGTGCCAGCTCACCAGACAGGGAGGACACTGAAGCTTTCTTT; cdr3_aa: CASSPDREDTEAFF
clone_size: once; j_call: TRBJ2-7; v_call: TRBV6-6; d_call: TRBD1; cdr3_nt: TGTGCCAGCAGTTACTCTGGACAGGGACCCTACGAGCAGTACTTC; cdr3_aa: CASSYSGQGPYEQYF
clone_size: .; j_call: TRBJ2-1; v_call: TRBV6-5; d_call: TRBD1; cdr3_nt: TGTGCCAGCACAGCGACAGGGGGCGGTCAGAATGAGCAGTTCTTC; cdr3_aa: CASTATGGGQNEQFF
clone_size: .; j_call: TRBJ1-2; v_call: TRBV15; d_call: .; cdr3_nt: TGTGCCACCAGCAGAGACCGGGAGATTAGAGCTGGCTACACCTTC; cdr3_aa: CATSRDREIRAGYTF
clone_size: .; j_call: TRBJ1-1; v_call: TRBV14; d_call: TRBD1; cdr3_nt: TGTGCCAGCAGCCGTTATGAAGGGGGCGCACAGGCTTTCTTT; cdr3_aa: CASSRYEGGAQAFF
clone_size: .; j_call: TRBJ2-1; v_call: TRBV5-4; d_call: .; cdr3_nt: TGTGCCAGCAGCTTGACGGGGTCCTACAATGAGCAGTTCTTC; cdr3_aa: CASSLTGSYNEQFF